Listed here are 30 T cell receptor beta chains from one sample, sequenced in a study of CXCR3-negative and CXCR3-positive naive CD8 T cells. With UMI labels, 5' RACE was used to prepare the TRB cDNA libraries. TCRdb re-called the 5' RACE reads and gives one entry per CDR3 protein, without DNA. The sample data list 75,000 to 95,000 distinct CDR3 sequences. Material: naive CXCR3- CD8+ T cells from blood. Subset described: CD45RO-CCR7+CD27+CD95- naive CD8+ T cells lacking CXCR3 (TNR3-). These TCRs come from a human donor in good health. Some clones in this sample may be carry-over from other donors' samples.

J is TRBJ2-3 and V is TRBV4-1; absent DNA, TCRdb's TRBD1 call cannot be checked. The germline V gene has CDR1 MGHRA and CDR2 YSYEKL. The CDR3 covers 15 residues. This chain's CDR3 is CASSQGTGGADTQYF.

The chain combines TRBV4-2 with TRBJ2-6; lacking DNA, the TRBD1 call made by TCRdb goes unchecked. The CDR3 runs 16 residues. Germline loops: CDR1 LGHNA, CDR2 YNFKEQ. The CDR3 sequence: CASSPSGTSGANVLTF.

The chain carries TRBV6-1 and TRBJ2-1. The CDR3 runs to 12 residues. The V gene's germline CDR1 is MNHNS and CDR2 SASEGT. CDR3 protein: CASNQVVNEQFF.

V usage is TRBV29-1 and J usage is TRBJ2-1; TCRdb reports TRBD1, a call that lacks DNA to check it against. This CDR3 is 15 amino acids long. Germline CDR1 SQVTM, CDR2 ANQGSEA. The chain's CDR3 is CSVEEAGQGAEEQFF.

The chain has TRBV10-3 and TRBJ2-7; absent DNA, TCRdb's TRBD2 call cannot be checked. Germline loops: CDR1 ENHRY, CDR2 SYGVKD. CDR3 length equals 14 residues. CDR3 protein: CAASETSGVFEQYF.

The chain carries TRBV12-3 or TRBV12-4 and TRBJ1-5; checking the TCRdb D call of TRBD1 is not possible without DNA. The length of the CDR3 is 14 residues. The CDR3 loop reads CASSPGGGDQPQHF.

CDR3 amino acids: CASSPATGNEQFF. This chain connects TRBV5-1 to TRBJ2-1; TCRdb returns TRBD1, unconfirmable since there is no DNA. CDR1 is SGHRS, CDR2 YFSETQ, per germline. The CDR3 has 13 amino acids.

V gene TRBV29-1 combines with J gene TRBJ1-4. The germline gives CDR1 SQVTM, CDR2 ANQGSEA. The CDR3 totals 13 residues. The CDR3 loop reads CSVEVAGNEKLFF.

V is TRBV6-5 and J is TRBJ2-5; without DNA, the TCRdb call of TRBD2 cannot be checked. This CDR3 region has 19 residues. The V gene's germline CDR1 is MNHEY and CDR2 SVGAGI. The chain's CDR3 is CASSPPGLAGGARLETQYF.

The chain uses TRBV5-6 and TRBJ2-7; the TRBD1 assignment by TCRdb is unverifiable without DNA. The germline V gene has CDR1 SGHDT and CDR2 YYEEEE. The CDR3 totals 14 residues. This CDR3 reads CASSSGTGFYEQYF.

The CDR3 reads CASSSSSGGVGEQFF. The chain links TRBV6-2 or TRBV6-3 to TRBJ2-1; TCRdb lists TRBD2, though no DNA is available to test this call. Germline CDR1 is MNHEY and CDR2 is SVGEGT. This CDR3 contains 15 residues.

The CDR3 loop is CSVERGTDTQYF. V usage is TRBV29-1 and J usage is TRBJ2-3; TCRdb calls TRBD1, which cannot be checked without DNA. Germline values: CDR1 SQVTM, CDR2 ANQGSEA. There are 12 residues in the CDR3.

The chain has TRBV7-2 and TRBJ2-1; absent DNA, TCRdb's TRBD2 call cannot be checked. CDR1 and CDR2 from the germline V gene are SGHTA and FQGNSA. This CDR3 spans 15 amino acids. CDR3 protein: CASSFPGLGYNEQFF. The entire variable domain, with the rest obtained from reference TRBV7-2 and TRBJ2-1, is as follows: GAGVSQSPSNKVTEKGKDVELRCDPISGHTALYWYRQSLGQGLEFLIYFQGNSAPDKSGLPSDRFSAERTGGSVSTLTIQRTQQEDSAVYLCASSFPGLGYNEQFFGPGTRLTVL.

This chain uses TRBV7-9 with TRBJ2-1; lacking DNA, the TRBD1 call made by TCRdb goes unchecked. The germline V gene encodes CDR1 SEHNR and CDR2 FQNEAQ (reference sequence). The length of the CDR3 is 15 residues. CDR3 in amino acids: CASSGEPGGWNEQFF.

The chain carries TRBV20-1 and TRBJ1-5; checking the TCRdb D call of TRBD1 is not possible without DNA. The germline gives CDR1 DFQATT, CDR2 SNEGSKA (reference sequence). The CDR3 is 15 residues long. The CDR3 region is CSASNPRSGNQPQHF.

This chain links TRBV7-9 with TRBJ1-2; lacking DNA, the TRBD1 call made by TCRdb goes unchecked. Germline V gene data show CDR1 as SEHNR and CDR2 as FQNEAQ (reference sequence). The CDR3 contains 18 residues. CDR3 sequence reads: CASSSTTIWDRMRYGYTF.

The V call is TRBV7-9, the J call TRBJ2-4; TCRdb selects TRBD1, and the lack of DNA leaves this call unchecked. The CDR3 is 16 amino acids. CDR1 is SEHNR, CDR2 FQNEAQ, per germline (reference sequence). This CDR3 is CASSGTGRDGQNIQYF.

The chain is built from TRBV7-6 and TRBJ2-1; TCRdb calls TRBD1, which cannot be checked without DNA. The CDR3 runs 12 residues. The germline V gene encodes CDR1 SGHVS and CDR2 FNYEAQ. The CDR3 reads CASSLGGDEQFF.

The rearrangement joins TRBV28 to TRBJ2-7; TCRdb reports TRBD1, a call that lacks DNA to check it against. Germline V gene sequence: CDR1 MDHEN, CDR2 SYDVKM. This CDR3 region has 13 residues. The CDR3: CASSFKGGYEQYF.

The chain combines TRBV29-1 with TRBJ2-1. The CDR3 runs to 14 residues. Germline-derived CDR1 and CDR2 are SQVTM and ANQGSEA. This CDR3 reads CSVKVVSASGEQFF.

The rearrangement links TRBV29-1 to TRBJ2-2; as DNA is missing, the TRBD2 call by TCRdb cannot be tested. Germline V lookup: CDR1 SQVTM, CDR2 ANQGSEA. The CDR3 sequence is 13 residues long. The CDR3 here is CSVTGLVGGELFF.

This sequence joins TRBV29-1 and TRBJ1-2. CDR1 is SQVTM and CDR2 is ANQGSEA in the germline V gene. The CDR3 has 16 amino acids. CDR3 residues: CSVSLSDPTATYGYTF.

The CDR3 loop is CASSLPLAGAYQETQYF. This chain connects TRBV5-4 to TRBJ2-5; TCRdb picks TRBD2, but there is no DNA to check that call. Per the germline V gene, CDR1 is SGHNT and CDR2 is YYREEE (reference sequence). This CDR3 region has 17 residues.

The chain uses TRBV27 and TRBJ1-1; TCRdb picks TRBD1, but there is no DNA to check that call. Germline V gene sequence: CDR1 MNHEY, CDR2 SMNVEV (reference sequence). CDR3 length equals 15 residues. The CDR3 loop reads CASILQGAAGTEAFF.

The chain couples TRBV20-1 to TRBJ2-7. The CDR3 covers 15 residues. Germline V lookup: CDR1 DFQATT, CDR2 SNEGSKA (reference sequence). The CDR3 loop is CSARDASGEDYEQYF.

The chain has TRBV7-9 and TRBJ2-7; with no DNA, the TCRdb D assignment of TRBD1 cannot be verified. The CDR3 length is 16 residues. CDR1 and CDR2 (germline): SEHNR, FQNEAQ (reference sequence). CDR3 amino acids: CASSPRVGGDNYEQYF.

The chain links TRBV12-3 or TRBV12-4 to TRBJ2-1; TCRdb proposes TRBD2, but this gene call is untestable without DNA. The CDR3 spans 13 residues. CDR3 residues: CASSFEELAEQFF.

This rearrangement joins TRBV6-6 to TRBJ2-7; TCRdb returns TRBD1, unconfirmable since there is no DNA. Germline V gene lookup returns CDR1 MNHNY and CDR2 SVGAGI (reference sequence). The CDR3 runs 14 residues. This CDR3 reads CASIPGQGVYEQYF.

This CDR3 is CASREFGTGGPNEQFF. The chain employs TRBV27 and TRBJ2-1; the TRBD1 assignment by TCRdb is unverifiable without DNA. The germline V gene has CDR1 MNHEY and CDR2 SMNVEV (reference sequence). The CDR3 totals 16 residues.

V and J are TRBV5-1 and TRBJ2-1; the TCRdb call, TRBD2, lacks DNA for checking. In germline, CDR1 is SGHRS, CDR2 YFSETQ. The CDR3 is 18 amino acids. The CDR3 loop is CARSLLAGGLDSYNEQFF.